These 19 T cell receptor beta chains came from one sample sequenced in a study of T cell repertoires in cytomegalovirus infection. Each CDR3 protein is one row after TCRdb ran MiXCR on the reads. The sample lists fewer than 200,000 distinct CDR3 sequences; about 21% were seen once. Sample: PBMCs. The receptor source for this set is a human donor in good health (CMV status not recorded). Some clones in this sample may be carry-over from other donors' samples.

The rearrangement uses TRBV14 and TRBJ2-1; 7 bases map to TRBD1. Per the germline V gene, CDR1 is SGHDN and CDR2 is FVKESK. Germline trimming cut 1 base from V and 2 bases from J; bases unmatched to any gene: 2. The CDR3 consists of 15 residues. The CDR3 sequence: CASSQGGGAYNEQFF. DNA for the CDR3: TGTGCCAGCAGCCAAGGAGGGGGCGCCTACAATGAGCAGTTCTTC. Using reference TRBV14 and TRBJ2-1 for the parts outside the CDR3, the full variable domain is EAGVTQFPSHSVIEKGQTVTLRCDPISGHDNLYWYRRVMGKEIKFLLHFVKESKQDESGMPNNRFLAERTGGTYSTLKVQPAELEDSGVYFCASSQGGGAYNEQFFGPGTRLTVL.

This clonotype was observed a handful of times. The rearrangement joins TRBV5-1 to TRBJ2-1; 13 nucleotides agree with TRBD2. Looked up from germline, CDR1 is SGHRS and CDR2 is YFSETQ. The CDR3 contains 17 residues. V trimming: 3 bases; J trimming: 6 bases; junction bases outside the gene matches: 9. CDR3: CASSSGLAGWPPNEQFF. As DNA, the CDR3 is TGCGCCAGCAGCTCGGGACTAGCGGGATGGCCTCCCAATGAGCAGTTCTTC.

The count of this clonotype is one. The chain carries TRBV23-1 and TRBJ2-1, with a weak D call TRBD1 (7 bases). TRBV23-1 is marked as an open reading frame, function uncertain. CDR3 length: 15 amino acids. Trimming took 4 bases from V and 12 from J, leaving 22 bases between them. The CDR3 is CASSPYAGQKYGQFF. The CDR3 nucleotides read TGCGCCAGCAGTCCCTACGCGGGACAGAAGTATGGGCAGTTCTTC.

This clonotype occurred a few times. The chain links TRBV2 to TRBJ1-1, with a tentative D call TRBD1 (6 bases). The V and J ends lost 7 bases and 2 bases respectively, with 14 bases between them. The V gene's germline CDR1 is SNHLY and CDR2 FYNNEI. The CDR3 runs to 14 residues. The CDR3 DNA follows: TGTGCCAGCAAGGGGGACGGATTTAACACTGAAGCTTTCTTT. Translated, it gives CASKGDGFNTEAFF.

This clonotype came up many times. The rearrangement joins TRBV7-2 to TRBJ1-1, with a tentative D call TRBD1 (5 bases). Trimming pared 3 bases from V and 5 bases from J, leaving 10 bases between. This CDR3 has 13 residues. Germline V lookup: CDR1 SGHTA, CDR2 FQGNSA. The CDR3 loop reads CASSFGAATEAFF. CDR3 nucleotides: TGTGCCAGCAGCTTTGGGGCGGCGACTGAAGCTTTCTTT.

This clonotype was counted a few times. The gene calls are TRBV29-1 and TRBJ2-1; TRBD2 aligns across 12 bases. The V gene's germline CDR1 is SQVTM and CDR2 ANQGSEA. The CDR3 length is 17 residues. The J segment lost 2 bases and the V segment lost 1 base, leaving 6 bases of the junction unmatched. The CDR3 region is CSVEGLAGGFTYNEQFF. CDR3 nucleotide sequence: TGCAGCGTTGAAGGTCTAGCGGGAGGGTTTACCTACAATGAGCAGTTCTTC.

This clonotype occurred a few times. This CDR3 is CASGLGQGAAGANVLTF. CDR3 in DNA: TGTGCTAGTGGTTTGGGGCAGGGGGCCGCTGGGGCCAACGTCCTGACTTTC. The chain has TRBV12-5 and TRBJ2-6; TRBD1 aligns across 8 bases. The CDR3 is made up of 17 amino acids. Germline CDR1 and CDR2: LGHNT and FRNRAP. The ends lost 1 base at V and 2 bases at J; junction bases unmatched: 4.

This clonotype came up a few times. The chain couples TRBV28 to TRBJ1-3; the match to TRBD1 covers 8 bases. The CDR3 length is 13 residues. The germline V gene has CDR1 MDHEN and CDR2 SYDVKM. The V gene end was trimmed by 6 bases and the J gene end by 14 bases; junction bases not matched to a gene: 12. The CDR3 DNA reads TGTGCCAGCAGCTTAGGGACAGGCCCGGACCTATATTTT. Translation gives CASSLGTGPDLYF. The variable domain in full, with the rest retrieved from reference TRBV28 and TRBJ1-3, is DVKVTQSSRYLVKRTGEKVFLECVQDMDHENMFWYRQDPGLGLRLIYFSYDVKMKEKGDIPEGYSVSREKKERFSLILESASTNQTSMYLCASSLGTGPDLYFGEGSWLTVV.

The chain couples TRBV28 to TRBJ1-4, with D perhaps TRBD1 (5 bases). Trimming removed 6 bases at V and 8 bases at J, with 13 bases between. The germline V gene encodes CDR1 MDHEN and CDR2 SYDVKM. This CDR3 comprises 13 residues. The CDR3 coding sequence is TGTGCCAGCAGGACGGGACGAAAGGAAAAACTGTTTTTT. Amino acids: CASRTGRKEKLFF.

This clonotype occurred a few times. The chain links TRBV2 to TRBJ1-2; a weak D match, TRBD1 (6 bases). CDR1 and CDR2 (germline): SNHLY, FYNNEI. The CDR3 spans 13 residues. With 9 bases removed from V and 0 bases from J, the gap between germline ends came to 11 bases. CDR3 region: CARVQGTNYGYTF. CDR3 DNA sequence: TGTGCCAGGGTCCAGGGGACTAACTATGGCTACACCTTC.

This clonotype was detected only a few times. This chain joins TRBV20-1 and TRBJ1-1; the D gene is possibly TRBD1 (6 bases). V lost 2 bases, J lost 5 bases, and 12 bases lay in between. The CDR3 runs to 13 residues. The germline V gene has CDR1 DFQATT and CDR2 SNEGSKA (reference sequence). The CDR3 reads CSARQGSGTEAFF. The CDR3 nucleotides are TGCAGTGCTAGACAGGGGAGCGGAACTGAAGCTTTCTTT.

This clonotype occurred a few times. A read error may account for a junction end that differs from germline. This chain uses TRBV4-1 with TRBJ1-1; D is undetermined. This CDR3 spans 14 amino acids. Germline V lookup: CDR1 MGHRA, CDR2 YSYEKL. The CDR3 bases are TGTGCCAGCAGCCAGGCGGGCAGGAACACTGAAGCTTTCTTT. This encodes CASSQAGRNTEAFF.

The V call is TRBV12-3 or TRBV12-4, the J call TRBJ1-1; the match to TRBD1 covers 7 bases. J was trimmed by 7 bases and V by 5 bases; bases with no gene match: 13. CDR3 length: 15 amino acids. The CDR3 loop reads CASSPTQQGSVEAFF. The CDR3 region has the DNA TGTGCCAGCAGTCCAACCCAACAGGGGAGTGTTGAAGCTTTCTTT.

The chain has TRBV20-1 and TRBJ2-1; D uncertain. Germline V gene data show CDR1 as DFQATT and CDR2 as SNEGSKA (reference sequence). Trimming took 0 bases from V and 5 from J, leaving 17 bases between them. This CDR3 comprises 16 residues. In DNA, the CDR3 is TGCAGTGCTAGAGATTTGGTACTCACAAGCCACAATGAGCAGTTCTTC. Translating it yields CSARDLVLTSHNEQFF.

This clonotype was detected a few times. This chain connects TRBV30 to TRBJ2-7, with D maybe TRBD2 (6 bases). Germline CDR1 is GTSNPN and CDR2 is SVGIG (reference sequence). V was shortened by 4 bases and J by 4 bases, with 11 bases between the two germline ends. The CDR3 runs 12 residues. The CDR3 here is CAWTAGRYEQYF. CDR3 nucleotides: TGTGCCTGGACAGCAGGGAGGTACGAGCAGTACTTC.

The chain uses TRBV28 and TRBJ2-5, with D possibly being TRBD2 (5 bases). The CDR3 loop spans 14 amino acids. Germline values: CDR1 MDHEN, CDR2 SYDVKM. V lost 6 bases to trimming and J lost 1 base, with 12 bases between them. CDR3 sequence (DNA): TGTGCCAGCAGCGCCAAGCGGTTCCAAGAGACCCAGTACTTC. Protein: CASSAKRFQETQYF.

This clonotype was counted between two and nine times. The V and J genes are TRBV28 and TRBJ2-1; TRBD2 matches at 7 bases. Germline lookup yields CDR1 MDHEN and CDR2 SYDVKM. With 6 bases clipped from V and 4 bases from J, the junction kept 9 bases outside the gene matches. The CDR3 totals 15 residues. CDR3 protein: CASSLTGTTYNEQFF. Written as DNA, the CDR3 is TGTGCCAGCAGCTTAACCGGGACTACGTACAATGAGCAGTTCTTC.

This sequence joins TRBV12-3 or TRBV12-4 and TRBJ1-2; TRBD1 might be the D (6 bases). Trimming stripped 2 bases from V and 7 bases from J, with 14 bases between. The CDR3 spans 14 residues. The CDR3 sequence: CASSLLRGASGYTF. CDR3 nucleotide sequence: TGTGCCAGCAGTTTATTGAGGGGGGCGTCTGGCTACACCTTC.

The CDR3 sequence is CASSQEGVDSNQPQHF. CDR3 coding DNA: TGTGCCAGCAGTCAAGAAGGTGTTGATAGCAATCAGCCCCAGCATTTT. The V call is TRBV2, the J call TRBJ1-5; D unclear. The CDR3 has 16 amino acids. Per the germline V gene, CDR1 is SNHLY and CDR2 is FYNNEI. Trimming stripped 5 bases from V and 0 bases from J, with 14 bases between.